A single sample gave rise to the 11 T cell receptor beta chains below, sequenced in a study of T cell changes during pregnancy in multiple sclerosis. The table came from immunoSEQ multiplex PCR; TCRdb's copy has only in-frame clones and leaves some out. Of around 51,000 clones in the sample, around 93% were seen once. Source: peripheral blood, taken in the second trimester of pregnancy. The receptors were sampled from a female donor with multiple sclerosis, enrolled in a pregnancy study.

This clone showed up just once. This chain uses TRBV4-3 with TRBJ2-2; perhaps TRBD2 as D (6 bases). This CDR3 is 14 amino acids long. V was trimmed by 0 bases and J by 7 bases, leaving 9 bases between them. Germline assignment: CDR1 LGHNA and CDR2 YSLEER. The chain's CDR3 is CASSQDTGSGELFF. DNA for the CDR3: TGCGCCAGCAGCCAAGATACCGGGAGCGGGGAGCTGTTTTTT.

The J gene is TRBJ2-2, the V gene TRBV7-2, with D tentatively TRBD2 (6 bases). V gave up 5 bases and J gave up 7 bases, with 14 bases separating them. CDR3 length: 14 residues. The germline V gene has CDR1 SGHTA and CDR2 FQGNSA. The CDR3 reads CASSPGGAIGELFF. DNA for the CDR3: TGTGCCAGCAGCCCCGGAGGGGCTATCGGGGAGCTGTTTTTT.

The chain carries TRBV29-1 and TRBJ2-7; D possibly corresponds to TRBD2 (5 bases). V gave up 8 bases and J gave up 2 bases, with 16 bases separating them. The CDR3 extends over 13 amino acids. CDR1 is SQVTM and CDR2 is ANQGSEA in the germline V gene. CDR3 sequence (DNA): TGCAGCCTCTCGGGAAGGATTCCCTACGAGCAGTACTTC. Translated, it gives CSLSGRIPYEQYF.

J is TRBJ1-2 and V is TRBV11-2; a possible D gene is TRBD1 (5 bases). Per the germline V gene, CDR1 is SGHAT and CDR2 is FQNNGV. V was trimmed by 4 bases and J by 2 bases, leaving 11 bases between them. The CDR3 runs to 14 residues. The chain's CDR3 is CASSWGVPNYGYTF. The CDR3 bases are TGTGCCAGCAGCTGGGGGGTACCGAACTATGGCTACACCTTC.

This chain connects TRBV7-8 to TRBJ2-3; possibly TRBD2 for D (7 bases). The CDR3 totals 15 residues. Germline CDR1 and CDR2: SGHVS and FQNEAQ. Trimming cost V 5 bases and J 2 bases, with 14 bases left between them. CDR3 coding DNA: TGTGCCAGCAGCCGGGGGGCGCTCCCCACAGATACGCAGTATTTT. Translated: CASSRGALPTDTQYF.

This clone was observed a few times. This sequence joins TRBV5-8 and TRBJ1-2, with D possibly matching TRBD1 (5 bases). Trimming removed 2 bases from V and 7 bases from J, with 15 bases in between. CDR1 and CDR2 (germline): SGHTS, YDEGEE. The CDR3 contains 14 residues. CDR3 coding DNA: TGTGCCAGCAGCTTTCTCCAGGGTCTGAGTGGCTACACCTTC. Translated: CASSFLQGLSGYTF.

The chain employs TRBV7-2 and TRBJ2-1; no reliable D call. Germline values: CDR1 SGHTA, CDR2 FQGNSA. Trimming stripped 9 bases from V and 8 bases from J, with 5 bases between. This CDR3 contains 9 residues. CDR3 coding DNA: TGTGCCAGGGGCGATGAGCAGTTCTTC. The encoded protein is CARGDEQFF.

This clone was picked up a small number of times. This CDR3 is also generated by other DNA sequences in the sample. The chain couples TRBV14 to TRBJ2-7; tentative D call: TRBD2 (5 bases). Between the trimmed V and J ends, which lost 4 bases and 4 bases, there was a span of 17 bases. Germline CDR1 and CDR2: SGHDN and FVKESK. The CDR3 is made up of 15 amino acids. In nucleotides, the CDR3 is TGTGCCAGCAGCCTGTCTCCAGGTCGGGGATACGAGCAGTACTTC. This codes for CASSLSPGRGYEQYF. Full variable domain (rest looked up from reference TRBV14 and TRBJ2-7): EAGVTQFPSHSVIEKGQTVTLRCDPISGHDNLYWYRRVMGKEIKFLLHFVKESKQDESGMPNNRFLAERTGGTYSTLKVQPAELEDSGVYFCASSLSPGRGYEQYFGPGTRLTVT.

V and J are TRBV28 and TRBJ2-7; 8 bases are a match to TRBD1. CDR3 size: 14 residues. With 2 bases clipped from V and 5 bases from J, the junction kept 5 bases outside the gene matches. CDR1 and CDR2 from the germline V gene are MDHEN and SYDVKM. CDR3 nucleotide sequence: TGTGCCAGCAGTTTAATACGGACAGGGAACGAGCAGTACTTC. Amino acids: CASSLIRTGNEQYF.

The genes are TRBV5-1 and TRBJ2-7, with TRBD2 matching 7 bases. Per the germline V gene, CDR1 is SGHRS and CDR2 is YFSETQ. The CDR3 loop spans 18 amino acids. V was clipped by 1 base and J by 4 bases; unmatched bases: 17. The CDR3 protein is CASSLYGTTIPKAYEQYF. CDR3 coding DNA: TGCGCCAGCAGCTTGTATGGGACTACGATTCCCAAAGCGTACGAGCAGTACTTC.

V gene TRBV27 combines with J gene TRBJ2-7, with D unresolved. Germline values: CDR1 MNHEY, CDR2 SMNVEV (reference sequence). The CDR3 loop spans 12 amino acids. V was pared by 4 bases and J by 5 bases, with 9 bases between. CDR3 sequence reads: CASSSALDEQYF. The CDR3 nucleotides are TGTGCCAGCAGTTCCGCGCTCGACGAGCAGTACTTC.